The clone carrying this TCR beta chain appeared many times. Its antigen is as yet unknown. Between the trimmed V and J ends, which lost 0 bases and 3 bases, there was a span of 1 base. CDR3 length: 13 residues. CDR1 SGDLS and CDR2 YYNGEE come from the germline V gene. The sample belongs to a study of regulatory T cells in long-lasting Graves disease. Study-wide findings and caveats: Persistent cases favored TRBV28, TRBJ1-2 and TRBJ2-5. Persistent Graves' cases showed lower TCR diversity than newly diagnosed cases. Clonotypes that were public and shared totalled about 2,500 in persistent patients versus roughly 1,000 in new patients.

Building the TCR beta libraries relied on iRepertoire HTBI primers, and CDR3 regions underwent Arm-PCR. Using its own MiXCR run on the multiplex PCR reads, TCRdb lists one record per CDR3 protein. The sample yields about 400,000 distinct CDR3 sequences, around 20% seen once. Specified time point: persistent/refractory GD, antithyroid drugs over 5 years with positive TRAb. RNA extracted from PBMCs served as the sequencing template. The chain is built from TRBV9 and TRBJ2-6; D is uncertain. The source of this sequence is a female donor with Graves disease. This specimen was peripheral blood mononuclear cells (PBMCs), taken when the disease was refractory, from a patient treated with antithyroid drugs. In DNA, the CDR3 is TGTGCCAGCAGCGTAGTTGGGGCCAACGTCCTGACTTTC. Encoded protein: CASSVVGANVLTF.